This T cell receptor (beta chain) emerged from a study of cytomegalovirus exposure and HLA in healthy donors. With respect to this clone: Its antigen is not known.

The PCR contained 60 Vbeta and 13 Jbeta primers. TCRdb's table, derived via immunoSEQ multiplex PCR, lists solely in-frame clones and lacks some. The sample has more than 40,000 clones, about 84% seen once. General study findings and limits: Reportedly, HLA-A and HLA-B alleles of most subjects were accurately predicted from TCR beta. Highly shared sequence variants in one cluster were likely a sequencing artifact. Later, an analysis showed that TCR beta chains associated with HLA were more clonally expanded than others that were equally common.

The sequencing input was PBMCs. The receptor comes from a man in his fifties or sixties in good health and CMV-seronegative.

CDR3 region: CASSPGTSGQETQYF. CDR3 nucleotide sequence: TGTGCCAGCAGTCCAGGGACTAGCGGCCAAGAGACCCAGTACTTC. The gene calls are TRBV2 and TRBJ2-5, with TRBD2 identical over 11 bases. Trimming took 5 bases from V and 1 from J; bases not matched to a gene: 3. CDR3 length: 15 residues. Germline V gene data show CDR1 as SNHLY and CDR2 as FYNNEI.